This T cell receptor (beta chain) appears in the sequencing data of a study of beta chain features in type 1 diabetes (dated by TCRdb to 2016 to 2018). About the full investigation: Patients and healthy donors did not differ in mean age, gender distribution, total cell number or subset yield. A total of about 100 million sorted cells were examined across all samples, and RNA yield correlated strongly with the number of cells per subset. The study compared TCRB repertoires of sorted circulating CD4+ T cell subsets between recently diagnosed type 1 diabetes patients and matched healthy donors. Whereas all 30 or so donors provided naive and central memory subsets, regulatory and stem cell-like memory subsets were isolated from just 8 patients and roughly 8 healthy donors. The investigation overall reported the following: A moderate but significant shortening of TCRB CDR3 length was observed in type 1 diabetes patients in all four CD4+ subsets. At VDJ recombination sites, type 1 diabetes patients had fewer insertions and more deleted nucleotides, which implies abnormalities in thymic rearrangement. Because small numbers of individuals were included in the HLA sub-analyses, any influence of HLA type on TCRB rearrangement was left unresolved. PCR may preferentially amplify shorter templates, but because patient and control samples were amplified and corrected together, any resulting skew would affect both groups equally. Naive, central memory and regulatory TCRB repertoires appeared to be more similar among patients than among healthy donors. Because cDNA rather than genomic DNA was sequenced, highly expressing activated cells could have been over-represented, although no difference in activation and CD3 levels was found between groups.

For this clone: No cognate antigen has been identified for it. No qualities accompany the bases; no much larger clone lies one base away.

CDR3 length: 14 amino acids, cysteine to phenylalanine. The entry retains the CDR3 DNA only, 42 bases that are in frame from base 1. V loses 4 bases at its end and J loses 10 bases; junction bases beyond the gene matches: 6. CDR1 and CDR2 were assigned from the germline V gene (reference sequence) as SEHNR and FQNEAQ. From each donor, a single peripheral blood sample of 95 to 150 mL on average was drawn into heparinised tubes. A BD FACSAria II and a panel including CD45RO, CCR7, CD25, CD127, CD95 and CD27 were used to sort naive, central memory, regulatory and stem cell-like memory CD4+ T cells. Purity was above 95% for every sorted population. PBMCs were isolated immediately by Lymphoprep density gradient centrifugation and stained directly without culture. So that batch effects would be minimized, each experiment stained and sorted samples in pairs, pairing one healthy donor with one patient. All of the isolated RNA was reverse transcribed with the High Capacity cDNA Reverse Transcription Kit, so expressed TCRB transcripts were sequenced. Naive, central memory and regulatory T cell samples underwent deep immunoSEQ sequencing, averaging around 3.7 million total reads per sample. Sorted cells were lysed in RLT buffer, and RNA was extracted using DNase-treated RNeasy Micro or Mini kits according to cell number. To prevent cross-contamination, every cell subset was processed on its own, while patient and healthy donor samples were processed together. TCRB sequences were amplified from cDNA with the immunoSEQ multiplex PCR, producing 87-bp fragments spanning the CDR3 region. Amplicons were sequenced on the Illumina HiSeq platform. Under the source paper's analysis protocol: Synthetic template baselines were used to correct PCR bias computationally, reads within Hamming distance 2 were collapsed, and singletons that could not be merged were discarded. Reads were aligned against IMGT to assign V, D and J genes, CDR3 length and insertions or deletions at six rearrangement sites. Within each subset, clonotype counts were normalized to sorted cell number, and only after that were true diversity and Gini coefficients computed with the tcR R package. The overlap coefficient, calculated on TCRB nucleotide sequences, was used to quantify repertoire sharing. Out-of-frame TCRB sequences from naive cells were analyzed as a proxy for the pre-selection repertoire. In TCRdb, the immuneACCESS table is reduced to in-frame sequences with V and J assigned. These tables do not hold every clone; where another copy was compared, an unresolved V gene accounts for under half, and the others remain unexplained. D and trimming come from the DNA, and the V and J calls and clone size come from that table. Within this sample are 390,000 or so clones, with 14% of them counted one time only. The ten largest clones take up 0.03% to 0.04% of the sample.

The sequence is built from TRBV7-9 and TRBJ2-5, with 13 junctional bases fitting TRBD2. Sequenced sample: naive CD4+ T cells from blood. This specimen's cell subset or site label, interpreted: true naive CD4+ T cells. The sequence was collected from a man in his thirties or forties in good health. The DNA is TGTGCCAGCAGCTATAAGGGACTAGCGGGACTCCAGTACTTC. This sequence encodes CASSYKGLAGLQYF.